This record covers a single T cell receptor beta chain. Its antigen is currently unknown. These donors, healthy bone marrow donors, were studied. The data originate from a study of cytomegalovirus exposure and HLA in healthy donors. General study points: Sequences of the TCR beta chain were said to predict the HLA-A and HLA-B alleles of most subjects accurately. It was in a later analysis that TCR association rates were seen to vary by HLA locus, highest for DRB1 and lowest for HLA-C.

This CDR3 is 13 amino acids long. Trimming at V came to 7 bases and at J to 5 bases, leaving 5 bases not matched to a gene. The germline V gene encodes CDR1 SQVTM and CDR2 ANQGSEA. PCR involved 60 Vbeta and 13 Jbeta primers. TCRdb keeps only in-frame clones here, not all; method: immunoSEQ multiplex PCR. The repertoire has under 200,000 clones, around 79% of them found once; the top ten carry about an eighth. Sequences were obtained from PBMCs. The rearrangement joins TRBV29-1 to TRBJ2-3; TRBD2 matches at 11 bases. The clonotype comes from a man aged 45-60 years in good health and CMV-seropositive. The CDR3 coding sequence is TGCAGCGCCGATAGCGGGGGGGGAGATACGCAGTATTTT. Its protein is CSADSGGGDTQYF.